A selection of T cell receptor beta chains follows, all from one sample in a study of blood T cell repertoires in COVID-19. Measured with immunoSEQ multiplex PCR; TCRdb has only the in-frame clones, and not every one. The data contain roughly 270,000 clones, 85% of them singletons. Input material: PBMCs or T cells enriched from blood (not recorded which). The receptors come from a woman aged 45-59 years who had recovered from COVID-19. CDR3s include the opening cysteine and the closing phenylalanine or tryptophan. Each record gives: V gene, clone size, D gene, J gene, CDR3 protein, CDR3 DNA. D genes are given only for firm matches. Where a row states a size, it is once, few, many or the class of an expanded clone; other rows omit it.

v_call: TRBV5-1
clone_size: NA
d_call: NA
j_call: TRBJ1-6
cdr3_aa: CASSLAGSRWNSPLHF
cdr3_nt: TGCGCCAGCAGCCTGGCAGGGTCACGTTGGAATTCACCCCTCCACTTT

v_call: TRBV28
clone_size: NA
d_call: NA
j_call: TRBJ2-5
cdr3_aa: CASSLSGHWETQYF
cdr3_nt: TGTGCCAGCAGTTTATCAGGGCATTGGGAGACCCAGTACTTC

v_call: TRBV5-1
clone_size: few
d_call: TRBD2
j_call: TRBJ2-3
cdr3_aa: CASSFSGRADTQYF
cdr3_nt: TGCGCCAGCAGCTTTAGCGGGAGGGCAGATACGCAGTATTTT

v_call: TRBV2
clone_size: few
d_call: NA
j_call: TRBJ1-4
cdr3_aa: CASRVTVRNEKLFF
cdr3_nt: TGTGCCAGCAGAGTGACAGTGAGAAATGAAAAACTGTTTTTT

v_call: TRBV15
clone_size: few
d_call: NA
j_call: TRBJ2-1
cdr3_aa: CATSSTYYNEQFF
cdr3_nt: TGTGCCACCAGCAGCACATACTACAATGAGCAGTTCTTC

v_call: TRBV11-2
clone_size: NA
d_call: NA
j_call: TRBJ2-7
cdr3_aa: CASSAQDDRAGEQYF
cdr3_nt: TGTGCCAGCAGCGCGCAAGACGACAGGGCGGGGGAGCAGTACTTC

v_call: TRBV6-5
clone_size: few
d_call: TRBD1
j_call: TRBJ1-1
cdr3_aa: CASRGQGEAFF
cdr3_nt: TGTGCCAGCAGAGGACAGGGTGAAGCTTTCTTT

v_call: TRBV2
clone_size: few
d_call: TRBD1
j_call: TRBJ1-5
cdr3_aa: CASKDRDGQPQHF
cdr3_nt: TGTGCCAGCAAGGACAGGGATGGTCAGCCCCAGCATTTT

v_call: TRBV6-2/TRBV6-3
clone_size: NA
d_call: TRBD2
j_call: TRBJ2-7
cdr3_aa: CASSYSGTSGRNEQYF
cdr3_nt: TGTGCCAGCAGTTACTCCGGGACTAGCGGGAGGAACGAGCAGTACTTC

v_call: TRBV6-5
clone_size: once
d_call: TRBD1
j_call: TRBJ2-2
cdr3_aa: CASSLSRQGLTGELFF
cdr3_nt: TGTGCCAGCAGTTTATCGCGACAGGGTTTAACCGGGGAGCTGTTTTTT

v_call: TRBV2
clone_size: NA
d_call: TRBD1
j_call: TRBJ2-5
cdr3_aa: CASSEGQLQETQYF
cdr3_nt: TGTGCCAGCAGTGAGGGACAGCTCCAAGAGACCCAGTACTTC

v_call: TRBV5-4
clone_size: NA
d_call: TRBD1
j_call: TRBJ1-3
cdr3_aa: CASSFRTGPGAQTGNTIYF
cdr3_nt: TGTGCCAGCAGCTTCAGGACAGGTCCTGGGGCCCAAACTGGAAACACCATATATTTT

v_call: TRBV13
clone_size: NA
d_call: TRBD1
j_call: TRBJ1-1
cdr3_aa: CASSPWATGTGGPAGTEAFF
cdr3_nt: TGTGCCAGCAGCCCCTGGGCCACCGGGACAGGGGGCCCTGCGGGCACTGAAGCTTTCTTT

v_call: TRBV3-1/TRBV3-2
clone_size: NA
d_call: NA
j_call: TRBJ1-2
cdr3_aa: CASSQESRPIYTF
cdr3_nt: TGTGCCAGCAGCCAAGAATCCAGGCCGATCTACACCTTC